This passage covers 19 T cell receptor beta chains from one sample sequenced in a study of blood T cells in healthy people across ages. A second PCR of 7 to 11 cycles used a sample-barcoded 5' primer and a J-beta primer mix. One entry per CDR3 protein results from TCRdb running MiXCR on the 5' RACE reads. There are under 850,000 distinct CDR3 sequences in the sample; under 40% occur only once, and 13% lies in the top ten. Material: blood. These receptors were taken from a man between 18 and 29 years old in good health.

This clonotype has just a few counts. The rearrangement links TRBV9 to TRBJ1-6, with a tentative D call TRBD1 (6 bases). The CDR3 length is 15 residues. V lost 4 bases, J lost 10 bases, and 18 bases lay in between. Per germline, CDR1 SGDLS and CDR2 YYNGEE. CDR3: CASSLRTGGGSPLHF. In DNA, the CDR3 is TGTGCCAGCAGCCTCCGAACAGGAGGGGGATCACCCCTCCACTTT.

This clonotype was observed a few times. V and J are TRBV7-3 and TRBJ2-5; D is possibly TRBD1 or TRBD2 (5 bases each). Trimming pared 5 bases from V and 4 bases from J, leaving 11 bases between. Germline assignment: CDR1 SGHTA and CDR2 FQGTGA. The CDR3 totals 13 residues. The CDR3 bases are TGTGCCAGCAGCCGGGACGGTGCAGAGACCCAGTACTTC. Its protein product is CASSRDGAETQYF.

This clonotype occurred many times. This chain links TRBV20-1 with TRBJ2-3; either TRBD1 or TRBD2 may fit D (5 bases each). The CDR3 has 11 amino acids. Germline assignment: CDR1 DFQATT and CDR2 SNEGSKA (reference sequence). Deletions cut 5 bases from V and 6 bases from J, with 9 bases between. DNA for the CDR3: TGCAGTGCTGGTTGGGGGGATACGCAGTATTTT. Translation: CSAGWGDTQYF.

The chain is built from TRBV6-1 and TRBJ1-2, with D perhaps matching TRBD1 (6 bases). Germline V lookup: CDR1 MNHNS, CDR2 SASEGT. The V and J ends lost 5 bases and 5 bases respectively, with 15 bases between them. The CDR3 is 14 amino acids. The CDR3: CASSSPSGAYGYTF. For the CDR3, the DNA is TGTGCCAGCAGTTCACCTTCAGGGGCGTATGGCTACACCTTC.

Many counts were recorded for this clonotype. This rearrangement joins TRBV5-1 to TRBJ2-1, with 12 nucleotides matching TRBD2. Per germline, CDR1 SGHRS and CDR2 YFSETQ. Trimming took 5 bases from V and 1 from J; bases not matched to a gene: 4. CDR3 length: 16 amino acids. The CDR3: CASSPSGGASYNEQFF. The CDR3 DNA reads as TGCGCCAGCAGTCCTAGCGGGGGGGCTTCCTACAATGAGCAGTTCTTC.

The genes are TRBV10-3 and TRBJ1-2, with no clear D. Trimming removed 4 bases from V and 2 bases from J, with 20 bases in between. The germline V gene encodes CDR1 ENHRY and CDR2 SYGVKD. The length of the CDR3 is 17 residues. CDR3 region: CAISAARADTSNYGYTF. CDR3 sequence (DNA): TGTGCCATCAGTGCCGCCCGGGCGGATACCTCAAACTATGGCTACACCTTC.

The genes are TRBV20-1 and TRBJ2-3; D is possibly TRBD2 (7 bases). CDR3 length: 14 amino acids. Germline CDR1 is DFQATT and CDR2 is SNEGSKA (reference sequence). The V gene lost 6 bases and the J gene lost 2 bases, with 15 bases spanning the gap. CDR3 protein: CSAEGGGITDTQYF. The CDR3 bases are TGCAGTGCGGAGGGGGGAGGGATCACAGATACGCAGTATTTT.

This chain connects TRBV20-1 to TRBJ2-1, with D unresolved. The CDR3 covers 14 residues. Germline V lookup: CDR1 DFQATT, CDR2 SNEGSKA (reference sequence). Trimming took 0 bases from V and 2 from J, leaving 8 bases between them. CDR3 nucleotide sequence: TGCAGTGCTAGAGATACGAGCCCCTACAATGAGCAGTTCTTC. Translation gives CSARDTSPYNEQFF.

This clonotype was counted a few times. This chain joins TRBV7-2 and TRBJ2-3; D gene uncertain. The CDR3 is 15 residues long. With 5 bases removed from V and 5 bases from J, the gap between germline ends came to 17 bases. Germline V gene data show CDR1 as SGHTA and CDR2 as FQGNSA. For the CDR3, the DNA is TGTGCCAGCAGCATCTCCCGGGTGCCCCAAGATACGCAGTATTTT. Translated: CASSISRVPQDTQYF.

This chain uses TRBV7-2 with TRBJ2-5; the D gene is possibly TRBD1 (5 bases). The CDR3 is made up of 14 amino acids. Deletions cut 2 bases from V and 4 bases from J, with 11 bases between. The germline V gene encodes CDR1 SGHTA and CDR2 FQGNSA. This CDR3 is CASSLLDRSETQYF. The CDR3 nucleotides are TGTGCCAGCAGCTTATTAGACAGATCAGAGACCCAGTACTTC.

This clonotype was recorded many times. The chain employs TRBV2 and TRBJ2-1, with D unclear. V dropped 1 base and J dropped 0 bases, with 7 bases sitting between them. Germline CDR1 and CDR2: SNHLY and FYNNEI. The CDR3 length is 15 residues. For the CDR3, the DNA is TGTGCCAGCAGTGAAGAGGTTAGCTCCTACAATGAGCAGTTCTTC. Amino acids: CASSEEVSSYNEQFF.

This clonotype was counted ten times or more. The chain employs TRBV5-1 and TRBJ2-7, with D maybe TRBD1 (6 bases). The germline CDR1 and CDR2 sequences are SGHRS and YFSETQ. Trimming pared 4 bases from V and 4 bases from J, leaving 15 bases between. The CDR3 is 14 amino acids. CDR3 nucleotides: TGCGCCAGCAGCGCGTCCGGGACACAATACGAGCAGTACTTC. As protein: CASSASGTQYEQYF.

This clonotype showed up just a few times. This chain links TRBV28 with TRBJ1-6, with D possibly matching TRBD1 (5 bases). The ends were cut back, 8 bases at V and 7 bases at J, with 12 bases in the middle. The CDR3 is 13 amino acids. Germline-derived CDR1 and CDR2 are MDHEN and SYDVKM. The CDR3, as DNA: TGTGCCAGCCGAGGGGCGAAAAATTCACCCCTCCACTTT. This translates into CASRGAKNSPLHF.

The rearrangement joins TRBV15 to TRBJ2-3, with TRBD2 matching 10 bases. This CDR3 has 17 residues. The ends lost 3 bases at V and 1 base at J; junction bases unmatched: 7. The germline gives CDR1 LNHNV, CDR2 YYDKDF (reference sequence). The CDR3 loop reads CATSREGGTSGTDTQYF. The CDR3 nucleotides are TGTGCCACCAGCAGGGAGGGGGGGACTAGCGGCACAGATACGCAGTATTTT.

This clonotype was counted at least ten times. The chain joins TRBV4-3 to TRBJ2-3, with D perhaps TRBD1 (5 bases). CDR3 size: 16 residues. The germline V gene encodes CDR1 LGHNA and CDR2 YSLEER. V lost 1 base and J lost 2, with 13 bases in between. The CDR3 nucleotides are TGCGCCAGCAGCCAAGGCTGGGCAGGGAACACAGATACGCAGTATTTT. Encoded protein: CASSQGWAGNTDTQYF.

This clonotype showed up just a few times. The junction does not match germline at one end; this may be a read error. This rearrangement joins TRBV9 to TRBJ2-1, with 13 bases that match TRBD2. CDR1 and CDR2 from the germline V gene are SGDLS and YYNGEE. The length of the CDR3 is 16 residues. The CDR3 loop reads CASSYHQTSGGSEQFF. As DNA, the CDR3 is TGTGCCAGCAGCTACCATCAGACTAGCGGGGGGAGTGAGCAGTTCTTT.

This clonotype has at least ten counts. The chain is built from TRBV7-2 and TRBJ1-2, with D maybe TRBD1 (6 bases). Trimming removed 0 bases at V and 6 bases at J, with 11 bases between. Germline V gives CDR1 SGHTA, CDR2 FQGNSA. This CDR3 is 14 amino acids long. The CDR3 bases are TGTGCCAGCAGCTTAGCGGGGGCCGGGGATGGCTACACCTTC. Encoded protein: CASSLAGAGDGYTF.

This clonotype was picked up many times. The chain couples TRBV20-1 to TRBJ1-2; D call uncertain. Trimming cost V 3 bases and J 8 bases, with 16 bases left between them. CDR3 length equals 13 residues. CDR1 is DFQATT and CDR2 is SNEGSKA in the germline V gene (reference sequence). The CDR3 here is CSASWPTQWGYTF. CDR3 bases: TGCAGTGCTAGTTGGCCAACCCAGTGGGGCTACACCTTC.

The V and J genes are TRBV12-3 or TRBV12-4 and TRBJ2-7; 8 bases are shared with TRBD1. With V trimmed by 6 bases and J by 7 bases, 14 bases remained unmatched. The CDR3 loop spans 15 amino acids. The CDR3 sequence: CASSAGQDVPDEQYF. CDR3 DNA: TGTGCCAGCAGCGCGGGACAGGATGTCCCCGATGAGCAGTACTTC.